The 11 T cell receptor beta chains reported below all come from one sample, sequenced in a study of cytomegalovirus exposure and HLA in healthy donors. A multiplex PCR was run with 60 Vbeta primers and 13 Jbeta primers. The data were produced by immunoSEQ multiplex PCR, yet TCRdb's version contains in-frame clones alone and is incomplete. The data contain some 150,000 clones, roughly 70% of them singletons. Sequences were obtained from PBMCs. The receptors derive from a man between 50 and 59 years old in good health and CMV-seropositive.

V is TRBV18 and J is TRBJ2-1, with 14 bases matching TRBD2. Germline CDR1 and CDR2: KGHSH and LQKENI. V lost 5 bases and J lost 8; bases outside the gene matches: 14. The length of the CDR3 is 18 residues. The CDR3 DNA sequence: TGTGCCAGCTCAAAATCCGCTGCCGGGACTAGCGGGAGCGATGAGCAGTTCTTC. Protein sequence: CASSKSAAGTSGSDEQFF.

This sequence joins TRBV5-1 and TRBJ2-7, with 8 bases that match TRBD2. The ends lost 1 base at V and 0 bases at J; junction bases unmatched: 3. Germline CDR1 SGHRS, CDR2 YFSETQ. CDR3 length equals 15 residues. The CDR3 reads CASSLRGGSSYEQYF. CDR3 sequence (DNA): TGCGCCAGCAGCTTGCGGGGGGGGAGCTCCTACGAGCAGTACTTC. The whole variable domain, remainder taken from reference TRBV5-1 and TRBJ2-7, is KAGVTQTPRYLIKTRGQQVTLSCSPISGHRSVSWYQQTPGQGLQFLFEYFSETQRNKGNFPGRFSGRQFSNSRSEMNVSTLELGDSALYLCASSLRGGSSYEQYFGPGTRLTVT.

This clone was seen once. J is TRBJ2-1 and V is TRBV2, with D possibly TRBD1 on 6 matching bases. Germline lookup yields CDR1 SNHLY and CDR2 FYNNEI. Trimming pared 4 bases from V and 5 bases from J, leaving 6 bases between. There are 12 residues in the CDR3. The CDR3 here is CASSGDNNEQFF. The CDR3 region has the DNA TGTGCCAGCAGTGGGGACAACAATGAGCAGTTCTTC.

The chain employs TRBV5-6 and TRBJ1-2, with 8 bases aligning to TRBD1. V shed 1 base, J shed 10 bases, and the junction held 18 bases outside the gene matches. Germline CDR1 and CDR2: SGHDT and YYEEEE. This CDR3 is 17 amino acids long. The CDR3 sequence is CASSLWQGARYSAVYTF. The CDR3 DNA sequence: TGTGCCAGCAGCTTGTGGCAGGGGGCGCGATATTCGGCTGTCTACACCTTC.

The chain is built from TRBV15 and TRBJ1-5; no clear D gene. Between the trimmed V and J ends, which lost 1 base and 4 bases, there was a span of 14 bases. This CDR3 is 16 amino acids long. The germline V gene has CDR1 LNHNV and CDR2 YYDKDF (reference sequence). CDR3 nucleotides: TGTGCCACCAGCAGAGGAGGGTTCGCAGTTAATCAGCCCCAGCATTTT. Protein product: CATSRGGFAVNQPQHF. Supplemented by reference TRBV15 and TRBJ1-5, the full variable domain reads DAMVIQNPRYQVTQFGKPVTLSCSQTLNHNVMYWYQQKSSQAPKLLFHYYDKDFNNEADTPDNFQSRRPNTSFCFLDIRSPGLGDTAMYLCATSRGGFAVNQPQHFGDGTRLSIL.

This sequence joins TRBV20-1 and TRBJ2-7; D unclear. Germline-derived CDR1 and CDR2 are DFQATT and SNEGSKA (reference sequence). The V gene lost 6 bases and the J gene lost 0 bases, with 6 bases spanning the gap. This CDR3 is 11 amino acids long. In DNA, the CDR3 is TGCAGTGCCCCCAGCTCCTACGAGCAGTACTTC. It translates to CSAPSSYEQYF.

DNA for the CDR3: TGTGCCAGCAGTTACCGGACAGGGAACCAGCCCCAGCATTTT. Protein sequence: CASSYRTGNQPQHF. The rearrangement uses TRBV6-6 and TRBJ1-5; 8 nucleotides align to TRBD1. Looked up from germline, CDR1 is MNHNY and CDR2 is SVGAGI (reference sequence). The J segment lost 7 bases and the V segment lost 2 bases, leaving 4 bases of the junction unmatched. This CDR3 has 14 residues.

This chain joins TRBV29-1 and TRBJ2-3, with a possible D match to TRBD1 (6 bases). In germline, CDR1 is SQVTM, CDR2 ANQGSEA. The CDR3 loop spans 18 amino acids. V lost 1 base, J lost 3 bases, and 23 bases lay in between. This CDR3 reads CSVEGRGVWSGTTDTQYF. The CDR3 DNA follows: TGCAGCGTTGAAGGCAGGGGAGTGTGGTCTGGCACAACAGATACGCAGTATTTT.

This chain links TRBV25-1 with TRBJ2-5; D call uncertain. V dropped 5 bases and J dropped 5 bases, with 3 bases sitting between them. The length of the CDR3 is 10 residues. The V gene's germline CDR1 is MGHDK and CDR2 SYGVNS. This chain's CDR3 is CASSSETQYF. For the CDR3, the DNA is TGTGCCAGCAGTTCTGAGACCCAGTACTTC.

The table lists this clone with many counts. This rearrangement joins TRBV10-3 to TRBJ1-1, with D perhaps matching TRBD1 (6 bases). The CDR3 sequence is 11 residues long. CDR1 is ENHRY and CDR2 is SYGVKD in the germline V gene. V shed 10 bases and J shed 5 bases, with 11 bases lying between them. The CDR3 region has the DNA TGTGCCACCCGAGACAGGACTGAAGCTTTCTTT. Encoded protein: CATRDRTEAFF.

The genes are TRBV4-3 and TRBJ1-2; perhaps TRBD1 as D (6 bases). The germline V and J ends were trimmed by 1 base and 8 bases, with 8 bases remaining between them. In germline, CDR1 is LGHNA, CDR2 YSLEER. The CDR3 length is 12 residues. CDR3 residues: CASSQVRGGYTF. Here the CDR3 DNA reads TGCGCCAGCAGCCAAGTCAGGGGAGGCTACACCTTC.